A single sample gave rise to the 9 T cell receptor beta chains below, sequenced in a study of blood T cell repertoires in COVID-19. Libraries were prepared by immunoSEQ multiplex PCR; TCRdb keeps only in-frame clonotypes and omits some of them. The repertoire holds roughly 230,000 clones, 80% to 95% seen once, with roughly 0.89% in the top ten. Source material: peripheral blood. These receptors all stem from a man aged 30 to 39 with COVID-19, enrolled during active disease.

V usage is TRBV2 and J usage is TRBJ2-5; TRBD2 matches 12 bases. The CDR3 has 19 amino acids. V dropped 5 bases and J dropped 3; count of bases not matched to a gene: 16. Germline-derived CDR1 and CDR2 are SNHLY and FYNNEI. CDR3 loop: CASSRRAPRLAGAKETQYF. The CDR3 DNA sequence: TGTGCCAGCAGTCGAAGAGCGCCAAGACTAGCGGGGGCTAAAGAGACCCAGTACTTC. Using reference TRBV2 and TRBJ2-5 for the parts outside the CDR3, the full variable domain is EPEVTQTPSHQVTQMGQEVILRCVPISNHLYFYWYRQILGQKVEFLVSFYNNEISEKSEIFDDQFSVERPDGSNFTLKIRSTKLEDSAMYFCASSRRAPRLAGAKETQYFGPGTRLLVL.

The chain carries TRBV7-3 and TRBJ1-6; D remains unclear. V was trimmed by 3 bases and J by 5 bases, leaving 5 bases between them. Germline V gene lookup returns CDR1 SGHTA and CDR2 FQGTGA. The CDR3 is made up of 13 amino acids. The CDR3 sequence is CASSLQNNSPLHF. The CDR3, as DNA: TGTGCCAGCAGCTTGCAGAATAATTCACCCCTCCACTTT. The full variable domain, rest sourced from reference TRBV7-3 and TRBJ1-6, is GAGVSQTPSNKVTEKGKYVELRCDPISGHTALYWYRQSLGQGPEFLIYFQGTGAADDSGLPNDRFFAVRPEGSVSTLKIQRTERGDSAVYLCASSLQNNSPLHFGNGTRLTVT.

The CDR3 DNA sequence: TGTGCCAGCAGCTTAGGGACAGGGGGCAACACTGAAGCTTTCTTT. Translation gives CASSLGTGGNTEAFF. The genes are TRBV11-2 and TRBJ1-1; 11 bases are a match to TRBD1. Trimming at V came to 1 base and at J to 2 bases, leaving 0 bases not matched to a gene. CDR1 and CDR2 from the germline V gene are SGHAT and FQNNGV. The CDR3 covers 15 residues.

As concerns this clone: Other DNA sequences from this sample encode an identical CDR3 as well. The genes are TRBV5-6 and TRBJ1-2; D unresolved. In germline, CDR1 is SGHDT, CDR2 YYEEEE. V dropped 0 bases and J dropped 5 bases, with 8 bases sitting between them. The CDR3 totals 13 residues. The CDR3 sequence is CASSLGQDYGYTF. In nucleotides, the CDR3 is TGTGCCAGCAGCTTGGGGCAGGATTATGGCTACACCTTC. The entire variable domain, with the rest obtained from reference TRBV5-6 and TRBJ1-2, is as follows: DAGVTQSPTHLIKTRGQQVTLRCSPKSGHDTVSWYQQALGQGPQFIFQYYEEEERQRGNFPDRFSGHQFPNYSSELNVNALLLGDSALYLCASSLGQDYGYTFGSGTRLTVV.

The chain's CDR3 is CSVDRANTEAFF. CDR3 nucleotide sequence: TGCAGCGTTGACAGGGCAAACACTGAAGCTTTCTTT. The rearrangement links TRBV29-1 to TRBJ1-1; D perhaps matches TRBD1 (5 bases). CDR3 length: 12 residues. Trimming pared 3 bases from V and 2 bases from J, leaving 7 bases between. CDR1 is SQVTM, CDR2 ANQGSEA, per germline.

The J gene is TRBJ1-1, the V gene TRBV5-1; 10 nucleotides align to TRBD1. The germline V gene encodes CDR1 SGHRS and CDR2 YFSETQ. Germline trimming cut 5 bases from V and 4 bases from J; bases unmatched to any gene: 8. The CDR3 runs 15 residues. This chain's CDR3 is CASSQTGGAGTEAFF. The CDR3 bases are TGCGCCAGCAGTCAGACAGGGGGCGCGGGCACTGAAGCTTTCTTT.

V is TRBV5-5 and J is TRBJ2-3; 8 bases agree with TRBD2. Germline assignment: CDR1 SGHKS and CDR2 YYEKEE (reference sequence). The CDR3 is made up of 16 amino acids. Losses at the gene ends were 1 base for V and 1 base for J; bases not matched to a gene: 5. The CDR3 loop is CASSLTSGFGTDTQYF. In nucleotides, the CDR3 is TGTGCCAGCAGCTTGACTAGCGGATTTGGCACAGATACGCAGTATTTT.

The V and J genes are TRBV7-9 and TRBJ1-1; 7 bases match TRBD1. This CDR3 is built from 15 residues. The J segment lost 0 bases and the V segment lost 6 bases, leaving 7 bases of the junction unmatched. Germline CDR1 is SEHNR and CDR2 is FQNEAQ (reference sequence). The CDR3 DNA is TGTGCCAGCAGTCACAGCAGGGGGGTGAACACTGAAGCTTTCTTT. Translated: CASSHSRGVNTEAFF.

The chain combines TRBV7-9 with TRBJ1-2, with unresolved D. Between the trimmed V and J ends, which lost 5 bases and 3 bases, there was a span of 10 bases. The CDR3 is 13 amino acids. Germline V gene sequence: CDR1 SEHNR, CDR2 FQNEAQ (reference sequence). CDR3: CASSNRTYYGYTF. CDR3 sequence (DNA): TGTGCCAGCAGCAACCGGACTTACTATGGCTACACCTTC. The full variable domain, in which reference TRBV7-9 and TRBJ1-2 provide the parts outside the CDR3, is DTGVSQNPRHKITKRGQNVTFRCDPISEHNRLYWYRQTLGQGPEFLTYFQNEAQLEKSRLLSDRFSAERPKGSFSTLEIQRTEQGDSAMYLCASSNRTYYGYTFGSGTRLTVV.